A single sample is the source of the 27 T cell receptor beta chains below, sequenced in a study of cytomegalovirus exposure and HLA in healthy donors. Primers: 60 Vbeta forward and 13 Jbeta reverse. Here immunoSEQ multiplex PCR was the method, and the copy in TCRdb shows in-frame clones only, minus some. The data hold roughly 100,000 clones, with around 86% observed a single time. Sequenced sample: PBMCs. These TCRs come from a man in his thirties or forties in good health and CMV-seropositive.

This clone was picked up one time. The chain combines TRBV10-2 with TRBJ1-1, with TRBD1 as a possible D gene (5 bases). This CDR3 spans 13 amino acids. The germline CDR1 and CDR2 sequences are WSHSY and SAAADI. The ends were cut back, 8 bases at V and 1 base at J, with 11 bases in the middle. The CDR3 nucleotides read TGCGCCAGCGCAACTCAGGGGAACACTGAAGCTTTCTTT. Its translation: CASATQGNTEAFF.

This clone was counted a single time. The CDR3 DNA reads TGTGCCAGCAGCTCCCTAACGGGGGGGGACACCGGGGAGCTGTTTTTT. Its translation is CASSSLTGGDTGELFF. This chain connects TRBV5-4 to TRBJ2-2; 8 positions agree with TRBD2. Looked up from germline, CDR1 is SGHNT and CDR2 is YYREEE (reference sequence). V was clipped by 3 bases and J by 3 bases; unmatched bases: 7. The CDR3 has 16 amino acids.

V is TRBV7-8 and J is TRBJ1-2, with D perhaps matching TRBD1 (5 bases). The germline V gene has CDR1 SGHVS and CDR2 FQNEAQ. With 5 bases removed from V and 7 bases from J, the gap between germline ends came to 23 bases. The CDR3 consists of 16 residues. CDR3 in amino acids: CASSPDRAGGRSGYTF. In nucleotides, the CDR3 is TGTGCCAGCAGCCCCGATAGAGCGGGGGGTAGGAGTGGCTACACCTTC.

As regards this clone: The junction departs from the called germline gene at one end, perhaps through a read error. The CDR3 region has the DNA TGTGCCAGCAGCCCCGACGGGGGGACGAACACCGGGGAGCTGGTTTTT. It codes for CASSPDGGTNTGELVF. The gene calls are TRBV5-4 and TRBJ2-2; 7 nucleotides line up with TRBD2. This CDR3 spans 16 amino acids. Germline lookup yields CDR1 SGHNT and CDR2 YYREEE (reference sequence).

The V and J genes are TRBV6-1 and TRBJ1-3; maybe TRBD1 (5 bases). CDR3 size: 15 residues. CDR1 and CDR2 from the germline V gene are MNHNS and SASEGT. V was shortened by 6 bases and J by 0 bases, with 12 bases between the two germline ends. Here the CDR3 DNA reads TGTGCCAGCAGGGAGGGGAGATTCTCTGGAAACACCATATATTTT. This codes for CASREGRFSGNTIYF.

The V and J genes are TRBV30 and TRBJ1-3, with D hard to call. The V gene's germline CDR1 is GTSNPN and CDR2 SVGIG (reference sequence). V dropped 0 bases and J dropped 0 bases, with 12 bases sitting between them. This CDR3 region has 16 residues. CDR3 sequence reads: CAWSVGFRGSGNTIYF. The CDR3 DNA reads TGTGCCTGGAGTGTAGGGTTTCGGGGCTCTGGAAACACCATATATTTT.

V is TRBV9 and J is TRBJ1-4; no firm D call. V gave up 2 bases and J gave up 4 bases, with 6 bases separating them. The CDR3 is made up of 13 amino acids. CDR1 and CDR2 from the germline V gene are SGDLS and YYNGEE. As DNA, the CDR3 is TGTGCCAGCAGCGTCGGGGATAATGAAAAACTGTTTTTT. This translates into CASSVGDNEKLFF.

This clone has only a few counts. The chain recombines TRBV2 with TRBJ1-6, with 7 bases lining up with TRBD1. The V segment lost 7 bases and the J segment 7 bases; nucleotides outside the gene matches: 10. Germline V gene lookup returns CDR1 SNHLY and CDR2 FYNNEI. The length of the CDR3 is 15 residues. For the CDR3, the DNA is TGTGCCAGCACCCCCGAGGGGGCGCGAAATTCACCCCTCCACTTT. Translating it yields CASTPEGARNSPLHF.

CDR3 residues: CASSLASGEAFF. The CDR3 DNA is TGTGCCAGCTCACTCGCGTCGGGAGAAGCTTTCTTT. The rearrangement uses TRBV18 and TRBJ1-1; unclear D gene. CDR1 KGHSH and CDR2 LQKENI come from the germline V gene. The CDR3 has 12 amino acids. V shed 4 bases and J shed 8 bases, with 11 bases lying between them.

The chain combines TRBV5-1 with TRBJ1-1; the match to TRBD1 covers 12 bases. Germline CDR1 SGHRS, CDR2 YFSETQ. The CDR3 consists of 22 residues. The ends lost 4 bases at V and 2 bases at J; junction bases unmatched: 24. The CDR3 region has the DNA TGCGCCAGCAGCCAAGAAGTCCCGGGACAGGGGGCCGGCTACGGATTAAACACTGAAGCTTTCTTT. Its translation is CASSQEVPGQGAGYGLNTEAFF. The full variable domain, completed using reference TRBV5-1 and TRBJ1-1, is KAGVTQTPRYLIKTRGQQVTLSCSPISGHRSVSWYQQTPGQGLQFLFEYFSETQRNKGNFPGRFSGRQFSNSRSEMNVSTLELGDSALYLCASSQEVPGQGAGYGLNTEAFFGQGTRLTVV.

The CDR3 nucleotides read TGTGCCACCAGCGACAGGGTTGGGTACGAGCAGTACTTC. Encoded protein: CATSDRVGYEQYF. This chain links TRBV15 with TRBJ2-7, with 7 bases matching TRBD1. Unmatched junction bases numbered 5, after V lost 5 bases and J lost 4 bases. CDR1 LNHNV and CDR2 YYDKDF come from the germline V gene (reference sequence). The length of the CDR3 is 13 residues.

V usage is TRBV14 and J usage is TRBJ2-5; tentatively, D is TRBD1 (5 bases). From germline, CDR1 is SGHDN and CDR2 FVKESK. Deletions cut 2 bases from V and 5 bases from J, with 9 bases between. This CDR3 spans 13 amino acids. CDR3 loop: CASSQNPGETQYF. DNA of the CDR3: TGTGCCAGCAGCCAAAATCCAGGGGAGACCCAGTACTTC.

The chain couples TRBV6-5 to TRBJ2-1; maybe TRBD2 (6 bases). Germline V lookup: CDR1 MNHEY, CDR2 SVGAGI. Trimming removed 10 bases at V and 3 bases at J, with 16 bases between. There are 14 residues in the CDR3. CDR3: CATQRADVYNEQFF. Here the CDR3 DNA reads TGTGCCACCCAGCGGGCAGATGTCTACAATGAGCAGTTCTTC.

This clone was counted a single time. The chain is built from TRBV2 and TRBJ1-2; no clear D. Germline V CDR1 and CDR2: SNHLY, FYNNEI. V gave up 6 bases and J gave up 0 bases, with 11 bases separating them. CDR3 length: 14 residues. The CDR3 bases are TGTGCCAGCAGCGCCCCGGAGGCTAACTATGGCTACACCTTC. Translation gives CASSAPEANYGYTF.

Remarks on this clone: Relative to the germline gene, one junction end is altered; a read error may explain this. This chain uses TRBV7-7 with TRBJ1-2; TRBD1 might be the D (5 bases). The germline CDR1 and CDR2 sequences are SSHAT and FNYEAQ (reference sequence). CDR3 size: 15 residues. CDR3 residues: CASSLVDRASYGYTF. The CDR3 nucleotides read TGTGCTAGCAGCTTAGTCGACAGAGCGTCCTATGGCTACACCTTC.

V gene TRBV19 combines with J gene TRBJ1-1, with TRBD1 identical over 8 bases. Germline-derived CDR1 and CDR2 are LNHDA and SQIVND (reference sequence). The V and J ends lost 4 bases and 1 base, in that order; junction bases with no gene match: 2. The CDR3 is 14 residues long. For the CDR3, the DNA is TGTGCCAGTAGTACCCAGGGGGCGAACACTGAAGCTTTCTTT. Translating it yields CASSTQGANTEAFF.

The V gene is TRBV6-5, the J gene TRBJ1-6, with D perhaps matching TRBD1 (5 bases). Between the trimmed V and J ends, which lost 2 bases and 9 bases, there was a span of 11 bases. CDR3 length: 14 residues. Looked up from germline, CDR1 is MNHEY and CDR2 is SVGAGI. CDR3 in amino acids: CASSYGGMGSPLHF. CDR3 sequence (DNA): TGTGCCAGCAGTTACGGGGGGATGGGTTCACCCCTCCACTTT.

A word on this clone: Other nucleotide sequences from this sample produce the same CDR3. This chain connects TRBV5-1 to TRBJ2-7; tentative D call: TRBD1 (6 bases). Germline lookup yields CDR1 SGHRS and CDR2 YFSETQ. The CDR3 contains 12 residues. The V gene lost 2 bases and the J gene lost 3 bases, with 6 bases spanning the gap. The CDR3 is CASSLQGYEQYF. Written as DNA, the CDR3 is TGCGCCAGCAGCTTACAGGGCTACGAGCAGTACTTC. Based on the CDR3 plus reference TRBV5-1 and TRBJ2-7, the full variable domain is KAGVTQTPRYLIKTRGQQVTLSCSPISGHRSVSWYQQTPGQGLQFLFEYFSETQRNKGNFPGRFSGRQFSNSRSEMNVSTLELGDSALYLCASSLQGYEQYFGPGTRLTVT.

V is TRBV7-9 and J is TRBJ2-3; D not resolved. This CDR3 is built from 12 residues. The V end was cut by 3 bases, the J end by 5 bases, with 6 bases between. Germline CDR1 reads SEHNR; CDR2 reads FQNEAQ (reference sequence). CDR3 bases: TGTGCCAGCAGCTTCTCGGGAGATACGCAGTATTTT. As protein: CASSFSGDTQYF. Full variable domain (outside the CDR3, taken from reference TRBV7-9 and TRBJ2-3): DTGVSQNPRHKITKRGQNVTFRCDPISEHNRLYWYRQTLGQGPEFLTYFQNEAQLEKSRLLSDRFSAERPKGSFSTLEIQRTEQGDSAMYLCASSFSGDTQYFGPGTRLTVL.

This rearrangement joins TRBV19 to TRBJ2-2, with 9 bases matching TRBD2. This CDR3 region has 17 residues. V trimming: 5 bases; J trimming: 0 bases; junction bases outside the gene matches: 7. Germline V gene lookup returns CDR1 LNHDA and CDR2 SQIVND (reference sequence). The CDR3: CASSPRAGGPNTGELFF. In DNA form, the CDR3 reads TGTGCCAGTAGTCCCAGAGCGGGGGGACCGAACACCGGGGAGCTGTTTTTT. The full variable domain, with the rest looked up from reference TRBV19 and TRBJ2-2, is DGGITQSPKYLFRKEGQNVTLSCEQNLNHDAMYWYRQDPGQGLRLIYYSQIVNDFQKGDIAEGYSVSREKKESFPLTVTSAQKNPTAFYLCASSPRAGGPNTGELFFGEGSRLTVL.

The chain links TRBV27 to TRBJ2-7; TRBD1 matches 8 bases. Unmatched junction bases numbered 8, after V lost 4 bases and J lost 6 bases. The CDR3 is made up of 14 amino acids. Germline V gene data show CDR1 as MNHEY and CDR2 as SMNVEV (reference sequence). DNA for the CDR3: TGTGCCAGCAGTTCTTTCCAGGGGGCGCGCGAGCAGTACTTC. This encodes CASSSFQGAREQYF.

The chain links TRBV4-2 to TRBJ2-3; weak D call: TRBD2 (7 bases). The CDR3 consists of 15 residues. Trimming took off 6 bases at V and 1 base at J, with 14 bases between the two ends. Germline V CDR1 and CDR2: LGHNA, YNFKEQ. The CDR3 nucleotides read TGTGCCAGCAGGGGGGCGGGGGACCGCACAGATACGCAGTATTTT. Translated, it gives CASRGAGDRTDTQYF.

This clone came up a few times. The genes are TRBV5-1 and TRBJ1-2, with 10 bases matching TRBD1. Trimming removed 7 bases from V and 7 bases from J; junction bases left unmatched: 10. The CDR3 sequence is 14 residues long. Germline assignment: CDR1 SGHRS and CDR2 YFSETQ. CDR3 bases: TGCGCCAGCGTCGGTGGGACAGGGGCTGCTGGCTACACCTTC. Its translation: CASVGGTGAAGYTF.

This chain links TRBV7-9 with TRBJ2-3, with TRBD2 identical over 7 bases. Germline V gene sequence: CDR1 SEHNR, CDR2 FQNEAQ (reference sequence). J was trimmed by 4 bases and V by 5 bases; bases with no gene match: 12. This CDR3 contains 16 residues. The CDR3 nucleotides are TGTGCCAGCAGCCCCGCTCGGCCAGGGAGGGCAGATACGCAGTATTTT. This gives the protein CASSPARPGRADTQYF.

This sequence joins TRBV5-1 and TRBJ2-5, with TRBD2 identical over 12 bases. This CDR3 has 18 amino acids. The V and J ends lost 3 bases and 5 bases, in that order; junction bases with no gene match: 14. CDR1 and CDR2 from the germline V gene are SGHRS and YFSETQ. The CDR3 here is CASSSLTSGGPKSETQYF. CDR3 bases: TGCGCCAGCAGCTCCCTGACTAGCGGGGGCCCTAAATCGGAGACCCAGTACTTC.

The chain recombines TRBV11-3 with TRBJ1-1; no clear D gene. The germline V gene has CDR1 SGHNT and CDR2 YENEEA. The germline V and J ends were trimmed by 3 bases and 1 base, with 6 bases remaining between them. There are 13 residues in the CDR3. Written as DNA, the CDR3 is TGTGCCAGCAGCTTCGGTGGGAACACTGAAGCTTTCTTT. Translation: CASSFGGNTEAFF. Full variable domain (rest looked up from reference TRBV11-3 and TRBJ1-1): EAGVVQSPRYKIIEKKQPVAFWCNPISGHNTLYWYLQNLGQGPELLIRYENEEAVDDSQLPKDRFSAERLKGVDSTLKIQPAELGDSAVYLCASSFGGNTEAFFGQGTRLTVV.

The chain couples TRBV9 to TRBJ2-7; D perhaps matches TRBD2 (5 bases). Trimming cost V 0 bases and J 0 bases, with 10 bases left between them. The germline CDR1 and CDR2 sequences are SGDLS and YYNGEE. This CDR3 is built from 15 residues. This CDR3 is CASSVAAAGSYEQYF. The DNA of the CDR3 is TGTGCCAGCAGCGTAGCTGCTGCGGGCTCCTACGAGCAGTACTTC.